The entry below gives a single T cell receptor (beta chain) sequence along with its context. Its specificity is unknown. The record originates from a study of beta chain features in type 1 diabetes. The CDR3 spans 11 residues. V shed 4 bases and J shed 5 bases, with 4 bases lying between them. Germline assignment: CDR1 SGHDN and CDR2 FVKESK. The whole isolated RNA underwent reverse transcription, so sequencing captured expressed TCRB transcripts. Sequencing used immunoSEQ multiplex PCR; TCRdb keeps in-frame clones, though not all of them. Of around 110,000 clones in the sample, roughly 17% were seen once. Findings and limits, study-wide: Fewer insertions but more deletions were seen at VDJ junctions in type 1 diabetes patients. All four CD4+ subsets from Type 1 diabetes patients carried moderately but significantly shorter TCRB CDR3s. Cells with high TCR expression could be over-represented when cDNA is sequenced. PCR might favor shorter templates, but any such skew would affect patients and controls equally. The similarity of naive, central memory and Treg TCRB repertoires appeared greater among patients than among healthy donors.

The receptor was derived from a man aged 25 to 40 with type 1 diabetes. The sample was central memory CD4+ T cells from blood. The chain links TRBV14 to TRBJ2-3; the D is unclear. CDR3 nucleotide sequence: TGTGCCAGCAGCCTCTTAGATACGCAGTATTTT. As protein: CASSLLDTQYF.